Shown below are 15 T cell receptor beta chains from a single sample sequenced in a study of response to subunit inactivated influenza vaccine. MiXCR was run by TCRdb on the RT-PCR reads, yielding one entry per CDR3 protein. The sample shows roughly 710,000 distinct CDR3 sequences, 12% to 15% of them seen only once. This material consisted of PBMCs from blood, taken 14 to 15 days before vaccination. These receptors were collected from a man aged 50 to 59 who received an inactivated influenza vaccine.

V is TRBV12-3 or TRBV12-4 and J is TRBJ2-7; D is unclear. V lost 7 bases and J lost 0, with 13 bases in between. The CDR3 extends over 14 amino acids. The CDR3 DNA reads as TGTGCCAGCACCACCGGACGGGTCTCCTACGAGCAGTACTTC. Its translation is CASTTGRVSYEQYF.

J is TRBJ2-2 and V is TRBV5-6; D is perhaps TRBD1 or TRBD2 (5 bases each). The V and J ends lost 5 bases and 7 bases respectively, with 18 bases between them. Per germline, CDR1 SGHDT and CDR2 YYEEEE. The CDR3 has 15 amino acids. CDR3 DNA: TGTGCCAGCAGGTGGGACGGTAATCCGGACGGGGAGCTGTTTTTT. Translated: CASRWDGNPDGELFF.

There are a few counts of this clonotype. The rearrangement links TRBV28 to TRBJ2-5; D is possibly TRBD2 (6 bases). CDR3 length: 16 amino acids. V was shortened by 8 bases and J by 0 bases, with 19 bases between the two germline ends. CDR1 is MDHEN, CDR2 SYDVKM, per germline. The CDR3 is CASPPGRGLYQETQYF. CDR3 nucleotides: TGTGCCAGCCCGCCGGGTAGGGGACTCTACCAAGAGACCCAGTACTTC.

This clonotype was seen only a few times. The chain uses TRBV27 and TRBJ2-2, with 7 nucleotides matching TRBD2. With 1 base clipped from V and 5 bases from J, the junction kept 7 bases outside the gene matches. The CDR3 has 16 amino acids. Germline V gives CDR1 MNHEY, CDR2 SMNVEV (reference sequence). CDR3 in DNA: TGTGCCAGCAGTTTATTCGGGGGGTCCTTAACCGGGGAGCTGTTTTTT. Protein: CASSLFGGSLTGELFF.

This clonotype was seen many times. V is TRBV5-1 and J is TRBJ2-7; D remains unclear. The CDR3 is made up of 14 amino acids. Germline CDR1 and CDR2: SGHRS and YFSETQ. V was clipped by 3 bases and J by 2 bases, with 12 bases between them. CDR3 loop: CASSWEWRPYEQYF. The CDR3 bases are TGCGCCAGCAGCTGGGAATGGCGTCCCTACGAGCAGTACTTC. Filled out from reference TRBV5-1 and TRBJ2-7, the complete variable domain reads KAGVTQTPRYLIKTRGQQVTLSCSPISGHRSVSWYQQTPGQGLQFLFEYFSETQRNKGNFPGRFSGRQFSNSRSEMNVSTLELGDSALYLCASSWEWRPYEQYFGPGTRLTVT.

Only a few counts were recorded for this clonotype. This chain connects TRBV6-2 or TRBV6-3 to TRBJ2-2; 14 nucleotides agree with TRBD2. This CDR3 comprises 18 residues. Germline V CDR1 and CDR2: MNHEY, SVGEGT. V dropped 6 bases and J dropped 5; count of bases not matched to a gene: 11. The CDR3 sequence is CASSPQTWTSGGTGELFF. The CDR3 region has the DNA TGTGCCAGCAGCCCCCAAACTTGGACTAGCGGGGGGACCGGGGAGCTGTTTTTT.

V is TRBV11-1 and J is TRBJ2-1, with TRBD2 identical over 13 bases. Germline V gene data show CDR1 as SGHAT and CDR2 as FQDESV (reference sequence). The ends lost 4 bases at V and 12 bases at J; junction bases unmatched: 6. The CDR3 has 14 residues. The CDR3 spells CASSSRGLAGAQFF. In DNA, the CDR3 is TGTGCCAGCAGCTCGCGCGGACTAGCGGGAGCGCAGTTCTTC.

This clonotype was counted ten times or more. The chain carries TRBV12-3 or TRBV12-4 and TRBJ1-6; perhaps TRBD1 as D (5 bases). Trimming left V 5 bases short and J 7 bases short, with 12 bases between. The CDR3 contains 14 residues. The CDR3 DNA reads as TGTGCCAGCAGTCTCGGGACCGACAATTCACCCCTCCACTTT. Protein: CASSLGTDNSPLHF.

This chain joins TRBV30 and TRBJ2-7, with 10 bases aligning to TRBD1. V dropped 2 bases and J dropped 5; count of bases not matched to a gene: 9. The germline gives CDR1 GTSNPN, CDR2 SVGIG (reference sequence). This CDR3 spans 15 amino acids. CDR3: CAWSTGTGVRNEQYF. CDR3 DNA sequence: TGTGCCTGGAGTACCGGGACAGGGGTGAGGAACGAGCAGTACTTC.

This clonotype has ten or more counts. V is TRBV3-1 and J is TRBJ2-7, with D tentatively TRBD1 or TRBD2 (5 bases each). Trimming took 4 bases from V and 1 from J, leaving 26 bases between them. The CDR3 sequence is 19 residues long. Germline CDR1 LGHDT, CDR2 YNNKEL (reference sequence). CDR3 in DNA: TGTGCCAGCAGCCGAAAAGGCCCTATGTCCCAGGGAGTTTCCTACGAGCAGTACTTC. Translation gives CASSRKGPMSQGVSYEQYF.

This clonotype was seen ten or more times. A read error may account for a junction end that differs from germline. The V gene is TRBV7-9, the J gene TRBJ2-1, with no clear D. Germline V gene data show CDR1 as SEHNR and CDR2 as FQNEAQ (reference sequence). This CDR3 comprises 13 residues. CDR3 DNA: TGTGCCAGCAGGCCCGACTCCAACAATGAGCAGTTCTTC. Translation gives CASRPDSNNEQFF.

The chain recombines TRBV29-1 with TRBJ2-1; no firm D call. There are 13 residues in the CDR3. V was cut by 2 bases and J by 9 bases, with 14 bases left in between. Germline CDR1 SQVTM, CDR2 ANQGSEA. The chain's CDR3 is CSVERSSGGEQFF. The CDR3 bases are TGCAGCGTTGAAAGGTCCTCAGGCGGTGAGCAGTTCTTC.

The chain carries TRBV5-4 and TRBJ2-3; TRBD2 matches at 8 bases. The J segment lost 5 bases and the V segment lost 3 bases, leaving 8 bases of the junction unmatched. The germline V gene encodes CDR1 SGHNT and CDR2 YYREEE (reference sequence). This CDR3 comprises 15 residues. CDR3 nucleotide sequence: TGTGCCAGCAGCTATGGACTAGCTCCCTTAGATACGCAGTATTTT. It is translated as CASSYGLAPLDTQYF. Full variable domain (rest looked up from reference TRBV5-4 and TRBJ2-3): ETGVTQSPTHLIKTRGQQVTLRCSSQSGHNTVSWYQQALGQGPQFIFQYYREEENGRGNFPPRFSGLQFPNYSSELNVNALELDDSALYLCASSYGLAPLDTQYFGPGTRLTVL.

This clonotype was detected many times. The genes are TRBV15 and TRBJ1-5; D gene uncertain. Germline loops: CDR1 LNHNV, CDR2 YYDKDF (reference sequence). The CDR3 runs to 12 residues. Between the trimmed V and J ends, which lost 1 base and 4 bases, there was a span of 2 bases. The CDR3 coding sequence is TGTGCCACCAGCAGAGCAAATCAGCCCCAGCATTTT. Its protein is CATSRANQPQHF.

The rearrangement joins TRBV4-2 to TRBJ1-6, with 8 bases lining up with TRBD1. The CDR3 has 15 amino acids. Germline-derived CDR1 and CDR2 are LGHNA and YNFKEQ. Trimming cost V 1 base and J 8 bases; bases outside gene matches: 4. CDR3 in DNA: TGTGCCAGCAGCCAAGTAGCACAGGGGGATTCACCCCTCCACTTT. It encodes CASSQVAQGDSPLHF.